The clone carrying this T cell receptor (beta chain) has just one count. Amplification used 60 Vbeta primers and 13 Jbeta primers. The data were produced by immunoSEQ multiplex PCR, yet TCRdb's version contains in-frame clones alone and is incomplete. Here the sample spans about 150,000 clones, roughly 10% being singletons. The data stem from a study of cytomegalovirus exposure and HLA in healthy donors. The germline V gene has CDR1 MDHEN and CDR2 SYDVKM. Germline trimming cut 6 bases from V and 5 bases from J; bases unmatched to any gene: 10. The CDR3 is 15 amino acids. The clonotype originates from a man aged 45-65 years in good health and CMV-seronegative. The sequenced material came from PBMCs. The rearrangement uses TRBV28 and TRBJ1-2, with 9 nucleotides matching TRBD1. CDR3 sequence: CASSDGTGLYYGYTF. The CDR3 coding sequence is TGTGCCAGCAGCGACGGGACAGGGTTGTATTATGGCTACACCTTC.